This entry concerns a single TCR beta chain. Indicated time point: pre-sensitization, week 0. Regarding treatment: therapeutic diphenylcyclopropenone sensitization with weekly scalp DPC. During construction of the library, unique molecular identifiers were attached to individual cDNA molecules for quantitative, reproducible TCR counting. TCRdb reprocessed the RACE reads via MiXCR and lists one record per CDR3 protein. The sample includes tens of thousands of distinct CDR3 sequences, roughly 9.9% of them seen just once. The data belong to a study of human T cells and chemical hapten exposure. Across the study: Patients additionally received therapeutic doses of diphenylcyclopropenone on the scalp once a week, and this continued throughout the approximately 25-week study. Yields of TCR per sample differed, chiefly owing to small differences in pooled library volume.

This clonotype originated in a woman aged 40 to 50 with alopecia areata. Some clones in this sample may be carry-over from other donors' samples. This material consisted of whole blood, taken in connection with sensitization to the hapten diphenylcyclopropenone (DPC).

DNA for the CDR3: TGTGCCAGCAGCCAAGATCTCGGCAGGGCCTACGAGCAGTACTTC. Translation: CASSQDLGRAYEQYF. The chain has TRBV3-1 and TRBJ2-7; D is perhaps TRBD1 (5 bases). CDR3 length equals 15 residues. Germline CDR1 is LGHDT and CDR2 is YNNKEL (reference sequence). V was clipped by 0 bases and J by 2 bases, with 11 bases between them.